This is a list of T cell receptor beta chains from one sample in a study of T cell clones after liver transplantation. The repertoire was sequenced with immunoSEQ multiplex PCR; TCRdb's copy has only in-frame clones and lacks some. The sample has tens of thousands of clones, approximately 80% seen once. Sample: CD4+ T cells from blood, taken 12 months after liver transplant. The receptors shown here come from a human patient who received a liver transplant. Part of the T cells may come from the graft donor. Both conserved end residues are part of each CDR3. The D gene is left open where the match is weak. Clone size is not always given. Where it is, it says once, few, many or a class for expanded clones.

.	TRBV7-6	.	TRBJ2-2	CASSLVRVTGELFF	TGTGCCAGCAGCTTGGTGAGGGTGACCGGGGAGCTGTTTTTT
.	TRBV10-3	once	TRBJ2-5	CAISEGGETQYF	TGTGCCATCAGTGAGGGGGGTGAGACCCAGTACTTC
TRBD1	TRBV10-1	.	TRBJ1-1	CASTPGQGHTEAFF	TGCGCCAGCACCCCGGGACAGGGCCACACTGAAGCTTTCTTT
TRBD1	TRBV18	once	TRBJ1-2	CASSLDRGGFSFLYGYTF	TGTGCCAGCTCACTAGACAGGGGAGGTTTTTCCTTCCTTTATGGCTACACCTTC
.	TRBV2	.	TRBJ2-1	CASSEAVIGEQFF	TGTGCCAGCAGTGAAGCAGTTATAGGTGAGCAGTTCTTC
TRBD2	TRBV11-2	few	TRBJ2-5	CASSARGGLQETQYF	TGTGCCAGCAGCGCCCGGGGAGGGCTACAAGAGACCCAGTACTTC
TRBD2	TRBV29-1	.	TRBJ2-5	CSVGTSGWETQYF	TGCAGCGTCGGGACTAGCGGGTGGGAGACCCAGTACTTC
TRBD2	TRBV7-9	.	TRBJ2-7	CASSLEIGRASGRAYEQYF	TGTGCCAGCAGCTTAGAGATCGGGCGGGCTAGCGGGAGGGCCTACGAGCAGTACTTC
TRBD2	TRBV7-2	.	TRBJ2-7	CASSLGGSLTYEQYF	TGTGCCAGCAGCTTGGGCGGGAGTTTGACCTACGAGCAGTACTTC
.	TRBV19	.	TRBJ1-4	CASSKSFEKLFF	TGTGCCAGTAGTAAAAGCTTTGAAAAACTGTTTTTT
TRBD1	TRBV19	.	TRBJ1-2	CASSTRDSYGYTF	TGTGCCAGTAGTACTCGGGACAGCTATGGCTACACCTTC
TRBD1	TRBV18	.	TRBJ2-3	CASSLQGAQSTDTQYF	TGTGCCAGCTCACTCCAGGGGGCCCAGAGCACAGATACGCAGTATTTT
.	TRBV30	.	TRBJ2-3	CAWSTGAGKTTDTQYF	TGTGCCTGGAGCACCGGGGCAGGGAAGACCACAGATACGCAGTATTTT
.	TRBV19	.	TRBJ1-5	CASSMRQGRRQPQHF	TGTGCCAGTAGCATGAGGCAGGGGCGTCGACAGCCCCAGCATTTT
TRBD2	TRBV5-1	.	TRBJ2-3	CASSLFSGSNADTQYF	TGCGCCAGCAGCTTGTTTAGCGGGAGTAATGCAGATACGCAGTATTTT
.	TRBV10-2	.	TRBJ2-7	CASSPSLKSYEQYF	TGCGCCAGCAGCCCCTCACTGAAGTCCTACGAGCAGTACTTC
TRBD1	TRBV6-1	.	TRBJ2-1	CASSEGTGFRVEQFF	TGTGCCAGCAGTGAAGGGACAGGGTTTAGGGTCGAGCAGTTCTTC
.	TRBV6-5	.	TRBJ2-7	CASSRADSSYEQYF	TGTGCCAGCAGTCGAGCGGATAGCTCCTACGAGCAGTACTTC
.	TRBV4-3	.	TRBJ1-3	CASSQRWGSGNTIYF	TGCGCCAGCAGCCAAAGGTGGGGGTCCGGAAACACCATATATTTT
.	TRBV18	.	TRBJ2-2	CASSPAGLNTGELFF	TGTGCCAGCTCACCAGCGGGGCTGAACACCGGGGAGCTGTTTTTT
.	TRBV11-1	.	TRBJ2-5	CASSSRTVGVETQYF	TGTGCCAGCAGCTCCCGGACAGTAGGGGTAGAGACCCAGTACTTC
TRBD1	TRBV2	many	TRBJ1-2	CATSGQRYGYTF	TGTGCCACCTCGGGACAGAGATATGGCTACACCTTC
TRBD1	TRBV29-1	.	TRBJ2-7	CSARQGYEQYF	TGCAGCGCCCGACAGGGGTACGAGCAGTACTTC
.	TRBV2	many	TRBJ1-1	CASRLEVYTEAFF	TGTGCCAGCAGGTTGGAGGTTTACACTGAAGCTTTCTTT
.	TRBV18	.	TRBJ2-4	CASSPPSAGAKNIQYF	TGTGCCAGCTCACCACCGTCCGCGGGGGCCAAAAACATTCAGTACTTC
.	TRBV7-9	.	TRBJ1-1	CASSLDKNTEAFF	TGTGCCAGCAGCTTAGACAAGAACACTGAAGCTTTCTTT
.	TRBV28	.	TRBJ1-1	CASSLFGMEAFF	TGTGCCAGCAGTTTATTTGGGATGGAAGCTTTCTTT
.	TRBV5-4	.	TRBJ2-7	CASSLGIVGEQYF	TGTGCCAGCAGCTTGGGAATAGTGGGTGAGCAGTACTTC
TRBD1	TRBV9	.	TRBJ1-1	CASRPGQRITEAFF	TGTGCCAGCAGGCCGGGACAGAGGATAACTGAAGCTTTCTTT
.	TRBV5-1	.	TRBJ2-5	CASSRDLQETQYF	TGCGCCAGCAGCCGGGACTTACAAGAGACCCAGTACTTC
.	TRBV4-1	once	TRBJ2-6	CASSQGQAISGANVLTF	TGCGCCAGCAGCCAAGGACAGGCGATCTCTGGGGCCAACGTCCTGACTTTC
TRBD2	TRBV6-5	.	TRBJ2-1	CASSSIAGGLNEQFF	TGTGCCAGCAGTTCCATAGCGGGTGGGCTCAATGAGCAGTTCTTC
TRBD1	TRBV30	.	TRBJ1-1	CARKTGFTEAFF	TGTGCCCGAAAGACAGGGTTCACTGAAGCTTTCTTT
TRBD1	TRBV6-5	.	TRBJ2-7	CASSFTGGSSYEQHF	TGTGCCAGCAGTTTCACAGGGGGGAGCTCCTACGAGCAGCACTTC
TRBD1	TRBV15	.	TRBJ1-2	CATSRGLQGIYGYTF	TGTGCCACCAGCAGAGGATTACAGGGGATCTATGGCTACACCTTC
.	TRBV5-1	.	TRBJ2-2	CASSLVGPTGELFF	TGCGCCAGCAGCTTGGTTGGGCCCACCGGGGAGCTGTTTTTT
TRBD2	TRBV7-2	.	TRBJ2-1	CASSLTRDYDEQFF	TGTGCCAGCAGCTTAACGCGGGACTACGATGAGCAGTTCTTC
.	TRBV27	.	TRBJ1-4	CASSLWVGGVATNEKLFF	TGTGCCAGCAGTTTATGGGTGGGGGGAGTAGCAACTAATGAAAAACTGTTTTTT
TRBD1	TRBV6-5	.	TRBJ1-2	CATRVWRDSHGYTF	TGTGCCACCAGGGTGTGGCGGGACAGCCATGGCTACACCTTC
.	TRBV6-5	once	TRBJ2-7	CASSYFPRQGGGEQYF	TGTGCCAGCAGTTACTTTCCCCGACAGGGTGGAGGGGAGCAGTACTTC
.	TRBV6-6	.	TRBJ2-5	CASSRSLARQETQYF	TGTGCCAGCAGTCGGTCGCTAGCTCGCCAAGAGACCCAGTACTTC
.	TRBV7-2	few	TRBJ2-3	CASTAGLARTDTQYF	TGTGCCAGCACCGCGGGACTCGCACGCACAGATACGCAGTATTTT
.	TRBV5-5	.	TRBJ1-4	CASSPRGDHNEKLFF	TGTGCCAGCAGCCCCCGGGGAGACCATAATGAAAAACTGTTTTTT